The 25 T cell receptor beta chains reported below all come from one sample, sequenced in a study of beta chain features in type 1 diabetes. Overall study findings and caveats: Among patients with Type 1 diabetes, TCRB CDR3s were moderately but significantly shorter in every one of the four CD4+ subsets.

These receptors lack a known antigen. Isolated RNA was reverse transcribed in full, so expressed TCRB transcripts were sequenced. The assay was immunoSEQ multiplex PCR, and TCRdb's table has in-frame clones only and misses some. The sample consists of more than 550,000 clones, over 11% of them appearing once. Sequencing was performed on naive CD4+ T cells from blood. These receptor sequences come from a man aged 18 to 35 with type 1 diabetes.

The rearrangement links TRBV28 to TRBJ1-6; weak D call: TRBD1 (6 bases). With 8 bases removed from V and 5 bases from J, the gap between germline ends came to 16 bases. The CDR3 covers 15 residues. Per the germline V gene, CDR1 is MDHEN and CDR2 is SYDVKM. The CDR3 loop reads CASHLPGTNNSPLHF. The CDR3 DNA is TGTGCCAGCCATCTTCCCGGGACAAATAATTCACCCCTCCACTTT.

This clone turned up a few times. The chain links TRBV5-4 to TRBJ1-4, with D hard to call. CDR1 SGHNT and CDR2 YYREEE come from the germline V gene (reference sequence). The V end lost 2 bases, the J end lost 4 bases, and 9 bases lay between the germline ends. CDR3 length: 14 residues. The CDR3 loop is CASSFGRNNEKLFF. The CDR3 DNA follows: TGTGCCAGCAGCTTCGGACGGAATAATGAAAAACTGTTTTTT.

In DNA, the CDR3 is TGCGCCAGCAGCCAAGATAGACTAGCGGGAGGCGGGACCCAGTACTTC. Residues: CASSQDRLAGGGTQYF. V usage is TRBV4-3 and J usage is TRBJ2-5; 13 bases fit TRBD2. Germline-derived CDR1 and CDR2 are LGHNA and YSLEER. The ends lost 0 bases at V and 7 bases at J; junction bases unmatched: 5. This CDR3 region has 16 residues.

The chain recombines TRBV11-2 with TRBJ2-1; 9 nucleotides align to TRBD1. After removal of 5 bases from V and 6 bases from J, the junction contained 5 bases not matched to a gene. Per germline, CDR1 SGHAT and CDR2 FQNNGV. The CDR3 length is 14 residues. The CDR3, as DNA: TGTGCCAGCAGCCCGGGACAGGGACGCAATGAGCAGTTCTTC. Residues: CASSPGQGRNEQFF.

The rearrangement uses TRBV27 and TRBJ2-5; 8 bases line up with TRBD1. CDR1 is MNHEY and CDR2 is SMNVEV in the germline V gene (reference sequence). The CDR3 contains 15 residues. The V gene end was trimmed by 8 bases and the J gene end by 5 bases; junction bases not matched to a gene: 13. As DNA, the CDR3 is TGTGCCAGCTCTGGGACCGGGACAGGTGACGAGACCCAGTACTTC. Its protein product is CASSGTGTGDETQYF.

The J gene is TRBJ1-6, the V gene TRBV5-1; D is undetermined. This CDR3 is built from 14 residues. Trimming removed 8 bases at V and 9 bases at J, with 18 bases between. The V gene's germline CDR1 is SGHRS and CDR2 YFSETQ. The chain's CDR3 is CASRTGPPGSPLHF. In DNA, the CDR3 is TGCGCCAGTCGGACCGGACCCCCCGGTTCACCCCTCCACTTT.

The genes are TRBV7-9 and TRBJ1-1, with 8 bases that match TRBD1. V shed 6 bases, J shed 1 base, and the junction held 7 bases outside the gene matches. The CDR3 sequence is 15 residues long. The V gene's germline CDR1 is SEHNR and CDR2 FQNEAQ (reference sequence). In DNA, the CDR3 is TGTGCCAGCAGGCAGAGAGGGACAGGGAACACTGAAGCTTTCTTT. Amino acid sequence: CASRQRGTGNTEAFF.

The rearrangement joins TRBV6-5 to TRBJ1-5; TRBD1 agrees at 12 bases. CDR3 length: 15 amino acids. Germline trimming cut 8 bases from V and 7 bases from J; bases unmatched to any gene: 9. In germline, CDR1 is MNHEY, CDR2 SVGAGI. DNA for the CDR3: TGTGCCAGCGGGCGAGGGACAGGGGGCGGGCAGCCCCAGCATTTT. It is translated as CASGRGTGGGQPQHF.

This clone showed up just a few times. The rearrangement joins TRBV7-2 to TRBJ2-6; TRBD1 agrees at 8 bases. CDR1 and CDR2 (germline): SGHTA, FQGNSA. With 4 bases clipped from V and 1 base from J, the junction kept 3 bases outside the gene matches. This CDR3 region has 16 residues. The CDR3 loop reads CASSSYRGSGANVLTF. In nucleotides, the CDR3 is TGTGCCAGCAGCTCCTACAGGGGGTCTGGGGCCAACGTCCTGACTTTC.

V usage is TRBV28 and J usage is TRBJ1-2; D is unresolved. Germline values: CDR1 MDHEN, CDR2 SYDVKM. The CDR3 is made up of 14 amino acids. Between the trimmed V and J ends, which lost 4 bases and 5 bases, there was a span of 14 bases. The CDR3 DNA follows: TGTGCCAGCAGTTCCCGGTCGGATCGGTATGGCTACACCTTC. Residues: CASSSRSDRYGYTF.

Of note for this clone: In the same sample, other DNA sequences code for this CDR3. V is TRBV7-2 and J is TRBJ1-6, with a possible D match to TRBD1 (6 bases). V lost 4 bases and J lost 8, with 9 bases in between. Germline V gene sequence: CDR1 SGHTA, CDR2 FQGNSA. There are 13 residues in the CDR3. CDR3 sequence: CASSSRQDSPLHF. CDR3 DNA: TGTGCCAGCAGCTCGCGACAGGATTCACCCCTCCACTTT.

This clone appeared a few times. Within the sample, other DNA sequences also encode this same CDR3. V is TRBV28 and J is TRBJ2-7, with 8 bases that match TRBD1. After removal of 5 bases from V and 2 bases from J, the junction contained 5 bases not matched to a gene. This CDR3 comprises 14 residues. From germline, CDR1 is MDHEN and CDR2 SYDVKM. CDR3 nucleotides: TGTGCCAGCAGTCCAGGACAGGGACCCTACGAGCAGTACTTC. Amino acid sequence: CASSPGQGPYEQYF.

This sequence joins TRBV11-2 and TRBJ2-1, with 9 nucleotides matching TRBD2. Looked up from germline, CDR1 is SGHAT and CDR2 is FQNNGV. The V segment lost 4 bases and the J segment 1 base; nucleotides outside the gene matches: 11. This CDR3 has 18 residues. CDR3 sequence reads: CASSSVGAGGPSYNEQFF. CDR3 DNA sequence: TGTGCCAGCAGCTCCGTTGGTGCGGGAGGGCCTTCCTACAATGAGCAGTTCTTC.

The table lists this clone with a few counts. The chain links TRBV29-1 to TRBJ1-3; TRBD1 matches 9 bases. From germline, CDR1 is SQVTM and CDR2 ANQGSEA. V lost 5 bases and J lost 3; bases outside the gene matches: 11. This CDR3 contains 16 residues. The CDR3 nucleotides are TGCAGCGTTACTGGGACAGGGAGGTTTTTTGGAAACACCATATATTTT. Translation: CSVTGTGRFFGNTIYF. Combining the CDR3 with reference TRBV29-1 and TRBJ1-3 gives the whole variable domain SAVISQKPSRDICQRGTSLTIQCQVDSQVTMMFWYRQQPGQSLTLIATANQGSEATYESGFVIDKFPISRPNLTFSTLTVSNMSPEDSSIYLCSVTGTGRFFGNTIYFGEGSWLTVV.

This chain links TRBV7-2 with TRBJ2-1; the match to TRBD1 covers 7 bases. There are 16 residues in the CDR3. Trimming took 5 bases from V and 5 from J; bases not matched to a gene: 12. Germline CDR1 and CDR2: SGHTA and FQGNSA. The CDR3 DNA sequence: TGTGCCAGCAGCCGTATAGACAGGGTACTACACAATGAGCAGTTCTTC. This gives the protein CASSRIDRVLHNEQFF.

The V gene is TRBV2, the J gene TRBJ2-2, with 10 bases identical to TRBD1. The CDR3 has 14 residues. In germline, CDR1 is SNHLY, CDR2 FYNNEI. Trimming took 7 bases from V and 5 from J; bases not matched to a gene: 4. CDR3 coding DNA: TGTGCCAGCAACCCGGGACAGGGGACCGGGGAGCTGTTTTTT. Translated, it gives CASNPGQGTGELFF.

The V call is TRBV9, the J call TRBJ1-2; D ambiguous. CDR1 and CDR2 (germline): SGDLS, YYNGEE. The CDR3 has 11 amino acids. Trimming removed 5 bases from V and 8 bases from J, with 10 bases in between. CDR3 region: CASRMEGGYTF. CDR3 nucleotide sequence: TGTGCCAGCAGGATGGAAGGAGGCTACACCTTC.

The table lists this clone with a few counts. The rearrangement joins TRBV18 to TRBJ2-1, with D perhaps matching TRBD2 (6 bases). Looked up from germline, CDR1 is KGHSH and CDR2 is LQKENI. Trimming left V 3 bases short and J 4 bases short, with 10 bases between. The CDR3 loop spans 14 amino acids. The CDR3 spells CASSPRDWYNEQFF. CDR3 sequence (DNA): TGTGCCAGCTCACCCCGGGACTGGTACAATGAGCAGTTCTTC.

This clone was observed a handful of times. The gene calls are TRBV30 and TRBJ1-5, with TRBD1 as a possible D gene (5 bases). Trimming left V 0 bases short and J 0 bases short, with 12 bases between. This CDR3 contains 16 residues. Germline V gene data show CDR1 as GTSNPN and CDR2 as SVGIG (reference sequence). CDR3 sequence: CAWSVQETYSNQPQHF. DNA of the CDR3: TGTGCCTGGAGTGTACAGGAGACTTATAGCAATCAGCCCCAGCATTTT.

This clone was observed a few times. This chain links TRBV30 with TRBJ2-7; 11 bases line up with TRBD2. The CDR3 is 15 amino acids. CDR1 and CDR2 (germline): GTSNPN, SVGIG (reference sequence). V lost 4 bases, J lost 3 bases, and 8 bases stayed unmatched. The CDR3 DNA reads TGTGCCTGGACCCCCGATGGGACTAGCGGCTACGAGCAGTACTTC. Its protein product is CAWTPDGTSGYEQYF.

This clone has only a few counts. The chain links TRBV11-3 to TRBJ2-1; no firm D call. With 1 base removed from V and 4 bases from J, the gap between germline ends came to 5 bases. From germline, CDR1 is SGHNT and CDR2 YENEEA. The CDR3 is made up of 13 amino acids. The CDR3 nucleotides read TGTGCCAGCAGCTTAGGGCGTTACAATGAGCAGTTCTTC. Translated, it gives CASSLGRYNEQFF.

This clone was found a few times. This chain connects TRBV5-1 to TRBJ2-7; the D gene could be TRBD1 or TRBD2 (5 bases each). Between the trimmed V and J ends, which lost 5 bases and 7 bases, there was a span of 22 bases. Germline V gene data show CDR1 as SGHRS and CDR2 as YFSETQ. The CDR3 loop spans 15 amino acids. The CDR3: CASSSNRAAQGEQYF. The CDR3 DNA is TGCGCCAGCAGTTCAAACAGAGCGGCCCAGGGAGAGCAGTACTTC.

This clone was seen a few times. The chain uses TRBV6-1 and TRBJ1-1, with 8 positions matching TRBD1. Trimming at V came to 4 bases and at J to 5 bases, leaving 15 bases not matched to a gene. The length of the CDR3 is 17 residues. Germline-derived CDR1 and CDR2 are MNHNS and SASEGT. CDR3 sequence: CASSGAGTGRIRTEAFF. CDR3 bases: TGTGCCAGCAGTGGCGCCGGGACAGGAAGAATTCGAACTGAAGCTTTCTTT.

This clone occurred a few times. Other DNA sequences from this sample encode an identical CDR3 as well. The V and J genes are TRBV5-4 and TRBJ2-5, with 8 bases matching TRBD1. Trimming at V came to 4 bases and at J to 2 bases, leaving 4 bases not matched to a gene. CDR3 length equals 14 residues. Germline CDR1 SGHNT, CDR2 YYREEE (reference sequence). The CDR3 DNA sequence: TGTGCCAGCAGCCCGGACAGGGCACAAGAGACCCAGTACTTC. This gives the protein CASSPDRAQETQYF.

This clone has a handful of counts. The chain joins TRBV7-9 to TRBJ1-2, with 8 bases that match TRBD1. The germline gives CDR1 SEHNR, CDR2 FQNEAQ (reference sequence). The CDR3 length is 15 residues. Unmatched junction bases numbered 10, after V lost 4 bases and J lost 6 bases. The CDR3 is CASSSRQGTADGYTF. In DNA form, the CDR3 reads TGTGCCAGCAGCTCCAGACAGGGGACTGCGGATGGCTACACCTTC.